This is a list of T cell receptor beta chains from one sample in a study of cytomegalovirus exposure and HLA in healthy donors. The data were produced by immunoSEQ multiplex PCR, yet TCRdb's version contains in-frame clones alone and is incomplete. The sample lists some 150,000 clones; 80% were seen once. The sequenced material came from PBMCs. The source is a man in his late teens or twenties in good health and CMV-seropositive. CDR3s include the opening cysteine and the closing phenylalanine or tryptophan. The D gene is left open where the match is weak. Not every row has a clone size; where given, it reads once, few, many or a size class.

abundance: -; j_gene: TRBJ2-3; d_gene: -; v_gene: TRBV2; CDR3aa: CASKDRRVADTQYF; CDR3nt: TGTGCCAGCAAAGACAGGAGAGTAGCAGATACGCAGTATTTT
abundance: -; j_gene: TRBJ2-2; d_gene: -; v_gene: TRBV9; CDR3aa: CASSGRTASNTGELFF; CDR3nt: TGTGCCAGCAGCGGACGGACAGCTAGTAACACCGGGGAGCTGTTTTTT
abundance: -; j_gene: TRBJ1-2; d_gene: -; v_gene: TRBV11-2; CDR3aa: CASSPLWGKDYGYTF; CDR3nt: TGTGCCAGCAGCCCCCTCTGGGGCAAAGACTATGGCTACACCTTC
abundance: -; j_gene: TRBJ2-6; d_gene: TRBD1; v_gene: TRBV15; CDR3aa: CATSSPDREFPPGANVLIF; CDR3nt: TGTGCCACCAGCAGCCCAGACAGGGAGTTTCCTCCTGGGGCCAACGTCCTGATTTTC
abundance: few; j_gene: TRBJ1-1; d_gene: -; v_gene: TRBV7-9; CDR3aa: CASSWGGTEAFF; CDR3nt: TGTGCCAGCAGCTGGGGCGGCACTGAAGCTTTCTTT
abundance: -; j_gene: TRBJ2-7; d_gene: TRBD2; v_gene: TRBV2; CDR3aa: CASRGGRSGSSYEQYF; CDR3nt: TGTGCCAGCAGGGGGGGTCGTAGCGGGAGTTCCTACGAGCAGTACTTC
abundance: -; j_gene: TRBJ2-1; d_gene: TRBD2; v_gene: TRBV14; CDR3aa: CASSELAGGQRENEQFF; CDR3nt: TGTGCCAGCAGCGAACTAGCGGGGGGGCAGAGGGAAAATGAGCAGTTCTTC
abundance: -; j_gene: TRBJ1-1; d_gene: TRBD1; v_gene: TRBV27; CDR3aa: CASSTGQGAVTEAFF; CDR3nt: TGTGCCAGCAGTACCGGACAGGGGGCAGTAACTGAAGCTTTCTTT
abundance: -; j_gene: TRBJ2-7; d_gene: TRBD2; v_gene: TRBV19; CDR3aa: CASSTPFGGSGYEQYF; CDR3nt: TGTGCCAGTAGTACCCCCTTCGGCGGGAGCGGCTACGAGCAGTACTTC
abundance: -; j_gene: TRBJ1-2; d_gene: -; v_gene: TRBV27; CDR3aa: CASSLAPSTGPFDGYTF; CDR3nt: TGTGCCAGCAGTTTAGCCCCGAGCACTGGGCCCTTTGATGGCTACACCTTC
abundance: -; j_gene: TRBJ2-1; d_gene: TRBD2; v_gene: TRBV6-1; CDR3aa: CASSETWASGKHNEQFF; CDR3nt: TGTGCCAGCAGTGAAACATGGGCTAGCGGGAAGCACAATGAGCAGTTCTTC
abundance: -; j_gene: TRBJ1-1; d_gene: TRBD1; v_gene: TRBV29-1; CDR3aa: CSAGKTGAAEAFF; CDR3nt: TGCAGCGCGGGGAAAACAGGGGCGGCTGAAGCTTTCTTT
abundance: -; j_gene: TRBJ1-2; d_gene: -; v_gene: TRBV15; CDR3aa: CATSRDGTANYGYTF; CDR3nt: TGTGCCACCAGCAGAGATGGTACAGCTAACTATGGCTACACCTTC
abundance: -; j_gene: TRBJ1-6; d_gene: TRBD1; v_gene: TRBV5-4; CDR3aa: CASSPGQGAAYNSPLHF; CDR3nt: TGTGCCAGCAGCCCAGGACAGGGGGCAGCCTATAATTCACCCCTCCACTTT
abundance: -; j_gene: TRBJ2-7; d_gene: -; v_gene: TRBV19; CDR3aa: CASSIGQGGYEQYF; CDR3nt: TGTGCCAGTAGTATCGGACAGGGAGGGTACGAGCAGTACTTC
abundance: few; j_gene: TRBJ2-5; d_gene: -; v_gene: TRBV25-1; CDR3aa: CASSSFGGNQETQYF; CDR3nt: TGTGCCAGCAGTAGTTTTGGGGGCAACCAAGAGACCCAGTACTTC
abundance: -; j_gene: TRBJ2-2; d_gene: TRBD2; v_gene: TRBV4-2; CDR3aa: CASSQDLAGTGELFF; CDR3nt: TGTGCCAGCAGCCAAGACCTAGCGGGCACCGGGGAGCTGTTTTTT